This T cell receptor (beta chain) was sequenced during a study of blood T cell repertoires in COVID-19. Study at large: The United States, Italy and Spain provided the acute and convalescent COVID-19 samples. The analysed material was cDNA or gDNA that came from T cells, B-cell-depleted T cells, or PBMCs.

CDR1 and CDR2 (germline): LGHDT, YNNKEL (reference sequence). Trimming left V 0 bases short and J 4 bases short, with 7 bases between. The CDR3 sequence is 14 residues long. In the study's own analysis: Researchers report that nucleated cell counts were estimated from reference gene primer amplification. Measured with immunoSEQ multiplex PCR; TCRdb has only the in-frame clones, and not every one. That table supplies the V and J calls and clone size; D and trimming were determined from the DNA. The sample has 210,000 or so clones; 70% to 90% are singletons. The specimen was peripheral blood. This receptor was obtained from a woman aged 18-29 years who had recovered from COVID-19. The chain combines TRBV3-1 (or the pseudogene TRBV3-2) with TRBJ2-1; no definite D call. CDR3 in DNA: TGTGCCAGCAGCCAAGAATGGCAATACAATGAGCAGTTCTTC. Its translation is CASSQEWQYNEQFF.